What follows are 3 T cell receptor beta chains derived from one specimen sequenced in a study of cytomegalovirus exposure and HLA in healthy donors. Only in-frame clones appear in the TCRdb table, and some are missing; sequencing was by immunoSEQ multiplex PCR. Here the sample spans more than 150,000 clones, 88% being singletons. Sequencing used PBMCs. These receptors were taken from a man aged 18 to 29 in good health and CMV-seronegative.

The CDR3 DNA sequence: TGTGCCAGCAGCCCGAGCGGTGAGCAGTTCTTC. Translated: CASSPSGEQFF. The J gene is TRBJ2-1, the V gene TRBV11-2, with D possibly TRBD2 on 5 matching bases. Deletions cut 5 bases from V and 9 bases from J, with 8 bases between. From germline, CDR1 is SGHAT and CDR2 FQNNGV. CDR3 length: 11 residues.

V is TRBV19 and J is TRBJ2-7; D perhaps matches TRBD1 (6 bases). CDR3 length: 13 amino acids. Trimming took 6 bases from V and 2 from J, leaving 11 bases between them. Looked up from germline, CDR1 is LNHDA and CDR2 is SQIVND (reference sequence). The CDR3 loop is CASSRDTTYEQYF. CDR3 nucleotides: TGTGCCAGTAGCCGGGACACTACCTACGAGCAGTACTTC. Full variable domain (missing parts from reference TRBV19 and TRBJ2-7): DGGITQSPKYLFRKEGQNVTLSCEQNLNHDAMYWYRQDPGQGLRLIYYSQIVNDFQKGDIAEGYSVSREKKESFPLTVTSAQKNPTAFYLCASSRDTTYEQYFGPGTRLTVT.

The chain links TRBV25-1 to TRBJ2-6, with a possible D match to TRBD2 (6 bases). V was pared by 8 bases and J by 0 bases, with 14 bases between. Germline V gene sequence: CDR1 MGHDK, CDR2 SYGVNS. The CDR3 extends over 16 amino acids. The CDR3 region is CASAEGGDSGANVLTF. Here the CDR3 DNA reads TGTGCCAGCGCGGAGGGCGGCGACTCTGGGGCCAACGTCCTGACTTTC. Based on the CDR3 plus reference TRBV25-1 and TRBJ2-6, the full variable domain is EADIYQTPRYLVIGTGKKITLECSQTMGHDKMYWYQQDPGMELHLIHYSYGVNSTEKGDLSSESTVSRIRTEHFPLTLESARPSHTSQYLCASAEGGDSGANVLTFGAGSRLTVL.